Each of the 6 T cell receptor beta chains below was sequenced from the same sample in a study of T cells in Graves' hyperthyroidism and ophthalmopathy. The source material, RNA transcripts, was used to amplify TCR beta CDR3 regions. TCR CDR3 regions were first amplified by RT-PCR with HTBI primers. TCRdb re-derived calls from the multiplex PCR reads in MiXCR, one entry per CDR3 protein. The repertoire consists of about 290,000 distinct CDR3 sequences, with 13% occurring once and the leading ten covering more than 7.5%. Sequencing was carried out using blood. The receptors derive from a woman aged 25 to 39 with Graves' hyperthyroidism that later progressed to Graves' ophthalmopathy.

The J gene is TRBJ1-5, the V gene TRBV19, with 7 bases aligning to TRBD1. CDR1 is LNHDA, CDR2 SQIVND, per germline (reference sequence). The CDR3 is 18 residues long. V dropped 5 bases and J dropped 0; count of bases not matched to a gene: 13. CDR3: CASSPSPGQVYSNQPQHF. As DNA, the CDR3 is TGTGCCAGTAGTCCGAGCCCCGGACAGGTATATAGCAATCAGCCCCAGCATTTT.

In this sample, this clonotype turned up many times. This chain joins TRBV11-2 and TRBJ2-1; D unclear. Trimming removed 4 bases at V and 8 bases at J, with 12 bases between. Germline assignment: CDR1 SGHAT and CDR2 FQNNGV. CDR3 size: 13 residues. The DNA of the CDR3 is TGTGCCAGCAGCTCAACCCTTTACGATGAGCAGTTCTTC. It yields the protein CASSSTLYDEQFF. The variable domain in full, completed from reference TRBV11-2 and TRBJ2-1, reads EAGVAQSPRYKIIEKRQSVAFWCNPISGHATLYWYQQILGQGPKLLIQFQNNGVVDDSQLPKDRFSAERLKGVDSTLKIQPAKLEDSAVYLCASSSTLYDEQFFGPGTRLTVL.

This clonotype was observed at least ten times. The V call is TRBV11-1, the J call TRBJ1-5, with D maybe TRBD1 (5 bases). Per the germline V gene, CDR1 is SGHAT and CDR2 is FQDESV (reference sequence). There are 14 residues in the CDR3. Trimming pared 1 base from V and 3 bases from J, leaving 7 bases between. CDR3 loop: CASSLEGNNQPQHF. CDR3 bases: TGTGCCAGCAGCTTAGAGGGGAACAATCAGCCCCAGCATTTT.

This clonotype was counted at least ten times. The V and J genes are TRBV11-2 and TRBJ2-1; 9 bases are a match to TRBD2. The CDR3 loop spans 15 amino acids. Germline CDR1 reads SGHAT; CDR2 reads FQNNGV. V lost 6 bases, J lost 9 bases, and 12 bases stayed unmatched. The CDR3 DNA is TGTGCCAGCAGTCCACCTAGCGGGACTACCCCTGAGCAGTTCTTC. As protein: CASSPPSGTTPEQFF. Based on the CDR3 plus reference TRBV11-2 and TRBJ2-1, the full variable domain is EAGVAQSPRYKIIEKRQSVAFWCNPISGHATLYWYQQILGQGPKLLIQFQNNGVVDDSQLPKDRFSAERLKGVDSTLKIQPAKLEDSAVYLCASSPPSGTTPEQFFGPGTRLTVL.

This clonotype was recorded a few times. The genes are TRBV27 and TRBJ2-3; TRBD2 matches 12 bases. Trimming cost V 7 bases and J 7 bases; bases outside gene matches: 6. CDR1 and CDR2 from the germline V gene are MNHEY and SMNVEV (reference sequence). The CDR3 sequence is 14 residues long. CDR3 in DNA: TGTGCCAGCACACTAGCGGGAGGAGTAAATACGCAGTATTTT. The encoded protein is CASTLAGGVNTQYF.

J is TRBJ1-4 and V is TRBV11-2; possibly TRBD1 for D (6 bases). CDR1 and CDR2 (germline): SGHAT, FQNNGV. The CDR3 contains 13 residues. V gave up 2 bases and J gave up 8 bases, with 9 bases separating them. The CDR3 sequence is CASSLHRVEKLFF. The CDR3 coding sequence is TGTGCCAGCAGCTTACACAGGGTGGAAAAACTGTTTTTT. Drawing the rest from reference TRBV11-2 and TRBJ1-4, the complete variable domain is EAGVAQSPRYKIIEKRQSVAFWCNPISGHATLYWYQQILGQGPKLLIQFQNNGVVDDSQLPKDRFSAERLKGVDSTLKIQPAKLEDSAVYLCASSLHRVEKLFFGSGTQLSVL.